This is a list of T cell receptor beta chains from one sample in a study of blood T cell repertoires in COVID-19. Using immunoSEQ multiplex PCR, the repertoire was profiled, and TCRdb retains in-frame clones only, with some absent. The sample lists 250,000 or so clones, 84% occurring once. Sequences were obtained from peripheral blood. The receptors here all came from a woman between 40 and 50 years old who had recovered from COVID-19. The CDR3 runs from the conserved cysteine through the conserved F or W. D genes are given only for firm matches. Size values are once, few and many counts, or a class for expanded clones, and some rows have none.

clone_size	v_call	d_call	j_call	cdr3_nt	cdr3_aa
-	TRBV3-1/TRBV3-2	-	TRBJ1-5	TGTGCCAGCAGCCTCGACCCGGGGAACAATCAGCCCCAGCATTTT	CASSLDPGNNQPQHF
-	TRBV5-1	-	TRBJ2-7	TGCGCCAGCAGCCGAGACTCCTACGAGCAGTACTTC	CASSRDSYEQYF
once	TRBV7-9	TRBD2	TRBJ2-5	TGTGCCAGCACCCCCGGGCGGGGGTGGGAGACCCAGTACTTC	CASTPGRGWETQYF
few	TRBV27	TRBD1	TRBJ1-1	TGTGCCAGCAGAACAGGGGGCAGAACTGAAGCTTTCTTT	CASRTGGRTEAFF
many	TRBV6-4	TRBD1	TRBJ2-1	TGTGCCAGCAGTGGCGGAGGACAGGGGGGTGAGCAGTTCTTC	CASSGGGQGGEQFF
-	TRBV7-9	TRBD1	TRBJ1-4	TGTGCCAGCAGCTATGGACAGGGGGGACAAGTTAATGAAAAACTGTTTTTT	CASSYGQGGQVNEKLFF
-	TRBV28	TRBD2	TRBJ2-1	TGTGCCAGCAGGGAAGCGGGGGCCGGGGGCCGCGATGAGCAGTTCTTC	CASREAGAGGRDEQFF
-	TRBV28	-	TRBJ2-7	TGTGCCAGCAGTTTCTTTCAGGCTCTGGGGCAGTACTTC	CASSFFQALGQYF
-	TRBV28	TRBD1	TRBJ1-1	TGTGCCAGCAGTTTAAGCAGGGGGCGTAGGAACACTGAAGCTTTCTTT	CASSLSRGRRNTEAFF
-	TRBV7-9	TRBD1	TRBJ1-4	TGTGCCAGCAGCCTTCTCCGGGACAGTGAAAAACTGTTTTTT	CASSLLRDSEKLFF
-	TRBV19	-	TRBJ2-7	TGTGCCAGTAGTCCTACAGGGTTTACCTACGAGCAGTACTTC	CASSPTGFTYEQYF
-	TRBV7-6	TRBD1	TRBJ1-5	TGTGCCAGCAGCTTAGCCGGGGGGACAGGGTTCAATCAGCCCCAGCATTTT	CASSLAGGTGFNQPQHF
-	TRBV27	-	TRBJ1-2	TGTGCCAGCAGTTTCGGACAGACTAACTATGGCTACACCTTC	CASSFGQTNYGYTF
-	TRBV28	-	TRBJ2-7	TGTGCCAGCAGTTTAAGACTAGCCTACGAGCAGTACTTC	CASSLRLAYEQYF
-	TRBV6-2/TRBV6-3	-	TRBJ2-2	TGTGCCAGCAGTCAGGACAGCGCCACCGGGGAGCTGTTTTTT	CASSQDSATGELFF
-	TRBV27	TRBD2	TRBJ2-7	TGTGCCAGCAGTTCCCAGCGGGGGGGCCGTTACGAGCAGTACTTC	CASSSQRGGRYEQYF
-	TRBV9	TRBD1	TRBJ1-4	TGTGCCAGCAGCGTATCGCCGGGACAGGGTGGTGAAAAACTGTTTTTT	CASSVSPGQGGEKLFF
few	TRBV10-1	TRBD1	TRBJ2-2	TGCGCCAGCAGTACCGGGACAGTAGGAACCGGGGAGCTGTTTTTT	CASSTGTVGTGELFF
-	TRBV6-5	TRBD2	TRBJ2-3	TGTGCCAGCAGTTTAGGTAGCGGGGGGGCCGAAGATACGCAGTATTTT	CASSLGSGGAEDTQYF
few	TRBV7-2	-	TRBJ1-1	TGTGCCAGCAGCGCGGGAGGGGGGCCCACTGAAGCTTTCTTT	CASSAGGGPTEAFF
-	TRBV30	-	TRBJ2-1	TGTGCCTGGAGTGTCGGCACAGGACACTACAATGAGCAGTTCTTC	CAWSVGTGHYNEQFF
-	TRBV18	-	TRBJ1-1	TGTGCCAGCTCACCTCTCCCAGGGTCGAACACTGAAGCTTTCTTT	CASSPLPGSNTEAFF
-	TRBV4-1	TRBD1	TRBJ1-6	TGCGCCAGCAGCCAACAACCGGTCCCCGGACAGGGAAGGGGATCACCCCTCCACTTT	CASSQQPVPGQGRGSPLHF
-	TRBV3-1/TRBV3-2	TRBD1	TRBJ1-1	TGTGCCAGCAGCCAAGGGACAGGGGACACTGAAGCTTTCTTT	CASSQGTGDTEAFF
-	TRBV11-2	-	TRBJ1-2	TGTGCCAGCAGCTTAGGAGGGGGAGGCTACACCTTC	CASSLGGGGYTF